This T cell receptor beta chain was found in a study of T cell responses to AZD1222 COVID-19 vaccine. About the study: Investigators merged groups given second doses at roughly 4 or roughly 12 weeks. Whole-study findings and limits: Repertoires were sampled only after the peak T cell response. After two AZD1222 doses, spike-specific TCR breadth and depth rose versus day 0.

On this clone: What it recognizes is unknown.

TCRdb's copy holds only in-frame clones and misses some; the assay was immunoSEQ multiplex PCR. The sample includes approximately 180,000 clones, 90% seen only once; the top ten take less than 3%. Germline CDR1 reads SGHNT; CDR2 reads YENEEA. The CDR3 loop spans 16 amino acids. V was clipped by 0 bases and J by 4 bases, with 15 bases between them. Sequencing was performed on peripheral blood, taken on day 0 of AZD1222 vaccination. The chain combines TRBV11-3 with TRBJ1-2; D gene uncertain. The receptor comes from an adult in good health. The CDR3 loop is CASSLERLAPPYGYTF. As DNA, the CDR3 is TGTGCCAGCAGCTTAGAGAGATTGGCCCCCCCCTATGGCTACACCTTC.